Listed below are T cell receptor beta chains from one sample, sequenced in a study of OX40 agonist ivuxolimab in advanced cancers. The assay was immunoSEQ multiplex PCR, and TCRdb's table has in-frame clones only and misses some. The repertoire has 15,000 to 20,000 clones, around 91% of them found once; the top ten carry approximately 50%. Material: CD4+ or CD8+ T cells sorted from blood, obtained in a trial of the OX40 agonist ivuxolimab. The receptor source for this set is an adult with an advanced solid tumor such as melanoma, head and neck, liver or kidney cancer. The CDR3 runs from the conserved cysteine through the conserved F or W.

CDR3 protein: CASRPQGNYGYTF
V gene: TRBV27
J gene: TRBJ1-2

CDR3 protein: CASSPGSNQPQHF
V gene: TRBV28
J gene: TRBJ1-5

CDR3 protein: CASSLAQGGGYTF
V gene: TRBV9
J gene: TRBJ1-2

CDR3 protein: CASSLGLGLGEQYF
V gene: TRBV5-1
J gene: TRBJ2-7

CDR3 protein: CASSLAPSALGELFF
V gene: TRBV7-2
J gene: TRBJ2-2

CDR3 protein: CASSQGPRVEQYF
V gene: TRBV5-6
J gene: TRBJ2-7

CDR3 protein: CASEGALELFF
V gene: TRBV19
J gene: TRBJ1-4

CDR3 protein: CASSPRAFF
V gene: TRBV7-2
J gene: TRBJ1-1

CDR3 protein: CASSVSGLAQNEQFF
V gene: TRBV28
J gene: TRBJ2-1

CDR3 protein: CASSAGQGAFSRNTEAFF
V gene: TRBV5-4
J gene: TRBJ1-1

CDR3 protein: CASSLLAGATSTDTQYF
V gene: TRBV13
J gene: TRBJ2-3

CDR3 protein: CASSQGGSPPYEQYF
V gene: TRBV4-1
J gene: TRBJ2-7

CDR3 protein: CASLGPPQETQYF
V gene: TRBV2
J gene: TRBJ2-5

CDR3 protein: CASSWGTSGNNEQFF
V gene: TRBV27
J gene: TRBJ2-1

CDR3 protein: CASSETVHSTDTQYF
V gene: TRBV6-1
J gene: TRBJ2-3

CDR3 protein: CSAHYLRVDEQFF
V gene: TRBV29-1
J gene: TRBJ2-1

CDR3 protein: CASRKLAGGTDTQYF
V gene: TRBV19
J gene: TRBJ2-3

CDR3 protein: CASRGGRYEQYF
V gene: TRBV6-6
J gene: TRBJ2-7

CDR3 protein: CSVRNTGAHEQYF
V gene: TRBV29-1
J gene: TRBJ2-7

CDR3 protein: CASSVTGSPYEQYF
V gene: TRBV9
J gene: TRBJ2-7

CDR3 protein: CAIVEGTPTYEQYF
V gene: TRBV5-8
J gene: TRBJ2-7

CDR3 protein: CSVGQLGSEQYF
V gene: TRBV29-1
J gene: TRBJ2-7

CDR3 protein: CASSVQSNYGYTF
V gene: TRBV9
J gene: TRBJ1-2

CDR3 protein: CASSQGTSGRIPEQYF
V gene: TRBV2
J gene: TRBJ2-7

CDR3 protein: CASRSSAGERETQYF
V gene: TRBV6-5
J gene: TRBJ2-5

CDR3 protein: CASSPLGSEQFF
V gene: TRBV18
J gene: TRBJ2-1

CDR3 protein: CASSEIQGGAYEQYF
V gene: TRBV2
J gene: TRBJ2-7

CDR3 protein: CASSFFGGEFDNEQFF
V gene: TRBV7-9
J gene: TRBJ2-1

CDR3 protein: CSVSRLAGETQYF
V gene: TRBV29-1
J gene: TRBJ2-5

CDR3 protein: CASSLGVGEQYF
V gene: TRBV7-9
J gene: TRBJ2-7

CDR3 protein: CASSFLAGGWEQFF
V gene: TRBV11-2
J gene: TRBJ2-1

CDR3 protein: CASSSLAGGIEQFF
V gene: TRBV7-6
J gene: TRBJ2-1

CDR3 protein: CASSLQLVLDYGYTF
V gene: TRBV28
J gene: TRBJ1-2

CDR3 protein: CASSQDLRDQFF
V gene: TRBV14
J gene: TRBJ2-1

CDR3 protein: CASSLGEVTSGFYEQYF
V gene: TRBV13
J gene: TRBJ2-7

CDR3 protein: CSVTRDTYTEAFF
V gene: TRBV29-1
J gene: TRBJ1-1

CDR3 protein: CASSGDRVEDYGYTF
V gene: TRBV13
J gene: TRBJ1-2

CDR3 protein: CASSTYSGTPVEQYF
V gene: TRBV27
J gene: TRBJ2-7

CDR3 protein: CASSPGLSDYGYTF
V gene: TRBV5-6
J gene: TRBJ1-2

CDR3 protein: CASSVVRDYEQYF
V gene: TRBV2
J gene: TRBJ2-7

CDR3 protein: CASSLGGGTDTQYF
V gene: TRBV5-5
J gene: TRBJ2-3

CDR3 protein: CASSSRDVRSYNEQFF
V gene: TRBV7-9
J gene: TRBJ2-1

CDR3 protein: CSVPNPQGPTDTQYF
V gene: TRBV29-1
J gene: TRBJ2-3

CDR3 protein: CASSDPGGSYGYTF
V gene: TRBV27
J gene: TRBJ1-2

CDR3 protein: CASSRSGLADEQFF
V gene: TRBV7-9
J gene: TRBJ2-1

CDR3 protein: CASSFQETQYF
V gene: TRBV5-1
J gene: TRBJ2-5

CDR3 protein: CASSERTGGASYEQYF
V gene: TRBV7-9
J gene: TRBJ2-7

CDR3 protein: CASRSVGAGDYEQYF
V gene: TRBV6-1
J gene: TRBJ2-7

CDR3 protein: CASSSPEGGGGETQYF
V gene: TRBV11-1
J gene: TRBJ2-5

CDR3 protein: CASSLGTEAFF
V gene: TRBV4-1
J gene: TRBJ1-1